This record concerns one TCR beta chain sequence. This entry belongs to a study of shared clonotypes between healthy human individuals. The repertoire was sequenced with immunoSEQ multiplex PCR; TCRdb's copy has only in-frame clones and lacks some. The table has 2 million to 2.5 million clones, around 93% seen once. The CDR3 runs 13 residues. Trimming removed 6 bases from V and 8 bases from J, with 16 bases in between. From germline, CDR1 is SGHAT and CDR2 FQNNGV. The sequence was collected from a man between 18 and 29 years old in good health. Some clones in this sample may be carry-over from other donors' samples. The sample comprised naive CD4+ T cells from PBMCs. Subset given: CD45RA+ positively selected. The chain links TRBV11-2 to TRBJ2-5; D is possibly TRBD1 or TRBD2 (6 bases each). CDR3 nucleotides: TGTGCCAGCAGTCCGGGGGCGGTAGACACCCAGTACTTC. Encoded protein: CASSPGAVDTQYF.